The source of this T cell receptor (beta chain) is a study of blood T cell repertoires in COVID-19. Study in general: Acute and convalescent COVID-19 samples came from the United States, Italy and Spain.

The germline V gene has CDR1 SEHNR and CDR2 FQNEAQ (reference sequence). The length of the CDR3 is 12 residues. Trimming left V 3 bases short and J 6 bases short, with 9 bases between. Participants were aged 18 to 89 years, lived in around 25 US areas, and enrolled virtually. Assignment of participants to cohorts was predicated upon participant-reported clinical history. As processed by the authors: Researchers report that nucleated cell counts were estimated from reference gene primer amplification. TCRdb's table, derived via immunoSEQ multiplex PCR, lists solely in-frame clones and lacks some. V, J and clone size derive from that table, while D and trimming were established from the DNA sequence. In the table there are approximately 300,000 clones, 65% to 90% of which are singletons.

Sequenced material: PBMCs or T cells enriched from blood (not recorded which). The sequence was collected from a woman under 30 who had recovered from COVID-19. The rearrangement links TRBV7-9 to TRBJ2-7, with D tentatively TRBD1 (5 bases). The CDR3 region is CASSLGPVEQYF. For the CDR3, the DNA is TGTGCCAGCAGCTTGGGGCCAGTCGAGCAGTACTTC.